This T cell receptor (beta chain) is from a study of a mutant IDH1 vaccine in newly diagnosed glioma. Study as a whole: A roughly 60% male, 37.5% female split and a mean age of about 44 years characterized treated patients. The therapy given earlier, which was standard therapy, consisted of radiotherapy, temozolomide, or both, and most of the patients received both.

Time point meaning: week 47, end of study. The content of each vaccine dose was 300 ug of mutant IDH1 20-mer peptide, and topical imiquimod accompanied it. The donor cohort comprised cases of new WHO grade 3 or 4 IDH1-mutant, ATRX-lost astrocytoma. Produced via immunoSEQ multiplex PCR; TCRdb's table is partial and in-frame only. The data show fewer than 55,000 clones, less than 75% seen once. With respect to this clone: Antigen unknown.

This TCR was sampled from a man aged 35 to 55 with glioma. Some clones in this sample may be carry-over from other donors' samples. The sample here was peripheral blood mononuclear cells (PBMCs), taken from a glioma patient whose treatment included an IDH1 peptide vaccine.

The CDR3 loop is CASRPDRTGGYTF. DNA for the CDR3: TGTGCCAGCAGGCCTGACAGGACGGGAGGCTACACCTTC. The rearrangement links TRBV7-2 to TRBJ1-2; tentatively, D is TRBD1 (6 bases). Germline CDR1 is SGHTA and CDR2 is FQGNSA. Trimming shortened V by 6 bases and J by 8 bases, and 16 bases separated the two germline ends. CDR3 size: 13 residues.